This is a list of T cell receptor beta chains from one sample in a study of blood T cell dynamics during melanoma immunotherapy. Clones were sequenced by immunoSEQ multiplex PCR, and TCRdb holds only the in-frame ones, with some missing. The sample carries approximately 23,000 clones, just under 90% recorded once. Source: blood, taken from a patient treated with checkpoint blockade. The receptors derive from a human donor with melanoma. CDR3s include the opening cysteine and the closing phenylalanine or tryptophan. D genes are given only for firm matches. Expanded clones get a size class; other rows say once, few or many, or leave the size out.

V,size,D,J,DNA,CDR3
TRBV28,.,TRBD2,TRBJ2-1,TGTGCCACCGAGACTAGCGGGAGTTCCTACAATGAGCAGTTCTTC,CATETSGSSYNEQFF
TRBV6-1,once,TRBD1,TRBJ1-2,TGTGCCAGCAGCGCATCCGGGACAGGGAATGGCTACACCTTC,CASSASGTGNGYTF
TRBV6-5,.,TRBD2,TRBJ2-7,TGTGCCAGCTCCGGGAGGGCCGCCTCCTACGAGCAGTACTTC,CASSGRAASYEQYF
TRBV7-3,.,.,TRBJ2-3,TGTGCCAGCAGCTTAGGACAGTTAGATACGCAGTATTTT,CASSLGQLDTQYF
TRBV4-1,.,TRBD1,TRBJ1-4,TGCGCCAGCAGCCAAGATTTAGGGACAGTTAGAGGCGAAAAACTGTTTTTT,CASSQDLGTVRGEKLFF
TRBV27,.,TRBD1,TRBJ1-2,TGTGCCAGCAGTCTCTACCCCGGACAGGGAGGCCCTATCTACACCTTC,CASSLYPGQGGPIYTF
TRBV5-3,once,TRBD1,TRBJ2-7,TGTGCGCAGGGGACAGGGCCAACCTACGAGCAGTACTTC,CAQGTGPTYEQYF
TRBV6-5,.,.,TRBJ1-6,TGTGCCAGCAGTTGGGCAGGGCGGAATTCACCCCTCCACTTT,CASSWAGRNSPLHF
TRBV15,.,.,TRBJ2-1,TGTGCCACCAGCAGAGCCCGGACATTCTCCTACAATGAGCAGTTCTTC,CATSRARTFSYNEQFF
TRBV6-4,.,.,TRBJ1-3,TGTGCCAGCAGTGATCCGGCCGGTGGAAACACCATATATTTT,CASSDPAGGNTIYF
TRBV5-1,.,.,TRBJ2-7,TGCGCCAGTTCACAGGATCCCACCTACGAGCAGTACTTC,CASSQDPTYEQYF
TRBV7-8,.,.,TRBJ1-1,TGTGCCAGCAGCTTAACGACCAGGGTGGTCGCTGAAGCTTTCTTT,CASSLTTRVVAEAFF
TRBV27,.,TRBD1,TRBJ2-7,TGTGCCAGCAGCCTCACCGGGACAGGTAACTACGAGCAGTACTTC,CASSLTGTGNYEQYF
TRBV30,.,.,TRBJ2-3,TGTGCCTGGAGTAAGGCTAAGAGATCGGCAGATACGCAGTATTTT,CAWSKAKRSADTQYF
TRBV5-1,.,TRBD1,TRBJ1-6,TGCGCCAGCAGCCCCGGGGTGGACAGGGGTCGAAATTCACCCCTCCACTTT,CASSPGVDRGRNSPLHF
TRBV7-9,once,.,TRBJ2-2,TGTGCCAGCAGCTTAGCCTTGGGGAACACCGGGGAGCTGTTTTTT,CASSLALGNTGELFF
TRBV7-2,.,.,TRBJ1-2,TGTGCCAGCAGCTTCAGGAAAACTAACTATGGCTACACCTTC,CASSFRKTNYGYTF
TRBV10-2,.,.,TRBJ1-1,TGCGCCAGCAGTGTAGGGGCCACTGAAGCTTTCTTT,CASSVGATEAFF
TRBV9,.,TRBD1,TRBJ2-1,TGTGCCAGCAGCGTAGATGTGAGGGGGCGGAATGAGCAGTTCTTC,CASSVDVRGRNEQFF
TRBV5-1,.,TRBD1,TRBJ2-5,TGCGCCAGCAGCTTACCGGGACAGGGCATAATCCAAGAGACCCAGTACTTC,CASSLPGQGIIQETQYF
TRBV9,.,.,TRBJ2-3,TGTGCCAGCAGCGTATTGGACTACGGCACAGATACGCAGTATTTT,CASSVLDYGTDTQYF
TRBV4-1,once,TRBD2,TRBJ2-7,TGCGCCAGCAGCCAACTTAGACTAGCGGGGGCCTACACCTACGAGCAGTACTTC,CASSQLRLAGAYTYEQYF
TRBV13,.,TRBD1,TRBJ2-3,TGTGCCAGCAGTCGAACGACAGGGGGCGCTGGCACAGATACGCAGTATTTT,CASSRTTGGAGTDTQYF
TRBV19,.,.,TRBJ2-7,TGTGCCAGTGGGAGCCTACCTTACGAGCAGTACTTC,CASGSLPYEQYF
TRBV27,once,TRBD2,TRBJ2-1,TGTGCCAGCAGTTCAGGACTAGCGGGAGGGCGAGTGTCCTACAATGAGCAGTTCTTC,CASSSGLAGGRVSYNEQFF
TRBV6-1,.,TRBD1,TRBJ1-4,TGTGCCAGCAGAAAATCGACAGGGGCTAATGAAAAACTGTTTTTT,CASRKSTGANEKLFF
TRBV28,.,TRBD2,TRBJ2-7,TGTGCCAGCAGTTTAGGGACTAGGGGCGGCGAGCAGTACTTC,CASSLGTRGGEQYF
TRBV6-1,.,.,TRBJ2-2,TGTGCCAGCAGTGTCGGGACCGATATGAACACCGGGGAGCTGTTTTTT,CASSVGTDMNTGELFF
TRBV2,.,.,TRBJ2-3,TGTGCCAGCATGAAGGAAGTTACGCAGTATTTT,CASMKEVTQYF
TRBV11-3,.,.,TRBJ2-3,TGTGCCAGCAGCCCCCGGGCCCACACAGATACGCAGTATTTT,CASSPRAHTDTQYF
TRBV10-2,.,.,TRBJ2-7,TGCGCCATCACGGACTGGGGCAGCTCCTACGAGCAGTACTTC,CAITDWGSSYEQYF
TRBV15,.,.,TRBJ1-1,TGTGCCACCAGCAGGACCTATGGACAGATGAACACTGAAGCTTTCTTT,CATSRTYGQMNTEAFF
TRBV9,.,.,TRBJ1-1,TGTGCCAGCTCCAATGGGGCATACACTGAAGCTTTCTTT,CASSNGAYTEAFF
TRBV6-5,.,TRBD1,TRBJ1-6,TGTGCCAGCAGTTACACGACAGGGGATGATTCACCCCTCCACTTT,CASSYTTGDDSPLHF
TRBV11-3,.,TRBD2,TRBJ2-1,TGTGCCAGCAGCTTAGGGACTAGCGGGAAACCCTACAATGAGCAGTTCTTC,CASSLGTSGKPYNEQFF
TRBV11-2,.,.,TRBJ1-4,TGTGCCAGCAGCCACCCGGACAGATTCAATGAAAAACTGTTTTTT,CASSHPDRFNEKLFF
TRBV6-4,.,TRBD2,TRBJ2-2,TGTGCCAGCAGCACTGTAGCGGGCCCCGGGGAGCTGTTTTTT,CASSTVAGPGELFF
TRBV14,.,.,TRBJ1-3,TGTGCCAGCAGCCCTCAAATAGGGACCTCTGGAAACACCATATATTTT,CASSPQIGTSGNTIYF
TRBV5-4,.,.,TRBJ1-1,TGTGCCAGCAGCTTGGTTAGCACTGAAGCTTTCTTT,CASSLVSTEAFF
TRBV28,.,TRBD2,TRBJ2-1,TGTGCCAGCAGTATCTCGACTAGCGGCCATTCCTACAATGAGCAGTTCTTC,CASSISTSGHSYNEQFF
TRBV11-3,.,.,TRBJ1-5,TGTGCCAGCAGCTTAGAGAGCAATCAGCCCCAGCATTTT,CASSLESNQPQHF
TRBV5-6,once,.,TRBJ2-7,TGTGCCAGCAGCTTAAGCGGCGAGCAGTACTTC,CASSLSGEQYF
TRBV6-1,.,.,TRBJ2-1,TGTGCCAGCGGCCGGGGGGCCCCCCCCTACAATGAGCAGTTCTTC,CASGRGAPPYNEQFF
TRBV6-1,.,.,TRBJ1-5,TGTGCCAGCAGACTTGGCACTCAGCCCCAGCATTTT,CASRLGTQPQHF
TRBV19,.,.,TRBJ2-7,TGTGCCAGTAGTCTCCCCGGGGGCTCCTACGAGCAGTACTTC,CASSLPGGSYEQYF
TRBV6-1,.,TRBD1,TRBJ2-2,TGTGCCAGCAGTGCCGGGACAGTGAACACCGGGGAGCTGTTTTTT,CASSAGTVNTGELFF
TRBV19,.,.,TRBJ2-1,TGTGCCAGTAGTATTCCCTCCAGCGGGCCCTCCTACAATGAGCAGTTCTTC,CASSIPSSGPSYNEQFF